This T cell receptor (beta chain) was profiled in a study of vaccination and CD4 T cells after COVID-19. Study-wide findings and caveats: Within convalescent individuals, 304 out of 307 vaccine-specific clones proved to be spike mono-reactive.

Described treatment: roughly nine-day PBMC culture with coronavirus spike peptide pools or control peptides (ViraFEST assay). With the Oncomine TCR Beta short-read assay, DNA from cultured CD4+ T cells was sequenced. In TCRdb, the PCR reads were re-called with MiXCR into one record per CDR3 protein. Of around 14,000 distinct CDR3 sequences listed, approximately 58% are singletons. About this clonotype itself: The antigen remains unidentified.

Germline CDR1 is DFQATT and CDR2 is SNEGSKA (reference sequence). V trimming: 3 bases; J trimming: 7 bases; junction bases outside the gene matches: 12. CDR3 length: 15 residues. Source material: CD4+ T cells from blood, cultured in vitro. This chain joins TRBV20-1 and TRBJ2-5, with 9 bases that match TRBD2. This TCR was recovered from a human donor who had recovered from COVID-19. CDR3 in DNA: TGCAGTGCTAGTCGGGCTAGCGGGGATTGGGGGACCCAGTACTTC. As protein: CSASRASGDWGTQYF.